The 29 T cell receptor beta chains presented below share a single source sample, sequenced in a study of blood T cell repertoires in COVID-19. Libraries were prepared by immunoSEQ multiplex PCR; TCRdb keeps only in-frame clonotypes and omits some of them. Found here are 250,000 to 300,000 clones, approximately 91% of them singletons; the top ten hold 2.3%. Sequencing used PBMCs or T cells enriched from blood (not recorded which). These receptor sequences come from a woman aged 40 to 55 with acute COVID-19.

The chain combines TRBV7-2 with TRBJ2-3; 10 bases are a match to TRBD2. Per germline, CDR1 SGHTA and CDR2 FQGNSA. This CDR3 is 17 amino acids long. After removal of 1 base from V and 2 bases from J, the junction contained 6 bases not matched to a gene. The CDR3 is CASSLGSSGGPTDTQYF. CDR3 sequence (DNA): TGTGCCAGCAGCTTAGGGTCTAGCGGGGGACCCACAGATACGCAGTATTTT.

This clone was counted a single time. The chain is built from TRBV7-8 and TRBJ2-3, with D perhaps TRBD2 (7 bases). CDR3 length: 16 residues. Trimming stripped 1 base from V and 2 bases from J, with 13 bases between. Germline V gene sequence: CDR1 SGHVS, CDR2 FQNEAQ. The CDR3 is CASSLEVRGLTDTQYF. DNA for the CDR3: TGTGCCAGCAGCTTAGAGGTGCGGGGGCTCACAGATACGCAGTATTTT.

The rearrangement joins TRBV19 to TRBJ2-7; no reliable D call. CDR1 LNHDA and CDR2 SQIVND come from the germline V gene (reference sequence). The V and J ends lost 5 bases and 0 bases respectively, with 11 bases between them. The CDR3 spans 14 residues. The CDR3 sequence: CASSPTAASYEQYF. CDR3 DNA sequence: TGTGCCAGTAGTCCGACGGCGGCCTCCTACGAGCAGTACTTC.

V and J are TRBV6-5 and TRBJ2-1; D is unclear. V gave up 2 bases and J gave up 0 bases, with 5 bases separating them. This CDR3 spans 14 amino acids. Germline CDR1 reads MNHEY; CDR2 reads SVGAGI. The CDR3 region is CASSYTGSYNEQFF. The DNA of the CDR3 is TGTGCCAGCAGTTACACGGGCTCCTACAATGAGCAGTTCTTC.

V and J are TRBV19 and TRBJ2-2; TRBD2 is a possible D gene (6 bases). The CDR3 length is 17 residues. The germline V and J ends were trimmed by 4 bases and 6 bases, with 21 bases remaining between them. Germline V gives CDR1 LNHDA, CDR2 SQIVND (reference sequence). For the CDR3, the DNA is TGTGCCAGTAGTACCCTCCTTGGCGGGGTCCGTCCCGGGGAGCTGTTTTTT. This sequence encodes CASSTLLGGVRPGELFF. The variable domain in full, with the rest retrieved from reference TRBV19 and TRBJ2-2, is DGGITQSPKYLFRKEGQNVTLSCEQNLNHDAMYWYRQDPGQGLRLIYYSQIVNDFQKGDIAEGYSVSREKKESFPLTVTSAQKNPTAFYLCASSTLLGGVRPGELFFGEGSRLTVL.

The chain is built from TRBV29-1 and TRBJ2-1, with D possibly being TRBD2 (5 bases). This CDR3 spans 14 amino acids. Germline lookup yields CDR1 SQVTM and CDR2 ANQGSEA. The ends were cut back, 2 bases at V and 1 base at J, with 9 bases in the middle. CDR3 sequence: CSVESGESYNEQFF. CDR3 nucleotide sequence: TGCAGCGTTGAATCCGGGGAATCCTACAATGAGCAGTTCTTC.

V usage is TRBV7-9 and J usage is TRBJ2-3, with 11 nucleotides matching TRBD2. Germline V lookup: CDR1 SEHNR, CDR2 FQNEAQ (reference sequence). V dropped 0 bases and J dropped 7; count of bases not matched to a gene: 3. CDR3 size: 15 residues. CDR3: CASSLASGRGNTQYF. In nucleotides, the CDR3 is TGTGCCAGCAGCTTAGCTAGCGGGAGGGGCAATACGCAGTATTTT.

This clone was recorded once. V usage is TRBV7-2 and J usage is TRBJ2-3, with 7 bases that match TRBD2. The length of the CDR3 is 13 residues. V gave up 6 bases and J gave up 4 bases; unmatched junction bases: 4. Germline V gene lookup returns CDR1 SGHTA and CDR2 FQGNSA. CDR3 coding DNA: TGTGCCAGCAGTTCCGCGGGGGCAGATACGCAGTATTTT. It specifies CASSSAGADTQYF.

The gene calls are TRBV9 and TRBJ2-2; 10 bases fit TRBD2. J gave up 6 bases and V 0 bases, and 11 bases lay outside the gene matches. Germline CDR1 is SGDLS and CDR2 is YYNGEE. This CDR3 contains 18 residues. The CDR3 loop is CASSVAGVLAGVAGELFF. Here the CDR3 DNA reads TGTGCCAGCAGCGTAGCCGGGGTGCTAGCGGGAGTGGCCGGGGAGCTGTTTTTT. The full variable domain, with the rest looked up from reference TRBV9 and TRBJ2-2, is DSGVTQTPKHLITATGQRVTLRCSPRSGDLSVYWYQQSLDQGLQFLIQYYNGEERAKGNILERFSAQQFPDLHSELNLSSLELGDSALYFCASSVAGVLAGVAGELFFGEGSRLTVL.

The V gene is TRBV5-1, the J gene TRBJ2-5; 10 bases are a match to TRBD2. The germline V gene encodes CDR1 SGHRS and CDR2 YFSETQ. This CDR3 spans 15 amino acids. J lost 5 bases, V lost 4 bases, and 8 bases had no gene match. CDR3 region: CASSLLAGGGETQYF. In nucleotides, the CDR3 is TGCGCCAGCAGCCTGTTAGCGGGAGGCGGGGAGACCCAGTACTTC.

The rearrangement joins TRBV30 to TRBJ2-3, with 9 bases that match TRBD1. Germline-derived CDR1 and CDR2 are GTSNPN and SVGIG (reference sequence). The CDR3 extends over 15 amino acids. Germline trimming cut 3 bases from V and 2 bases from J; bases unmatched to any gene: 6. The CDR3 DNA is TGTGCCTGGAGACAGACAGGGGGTACCACAGATACGCAGTATTTT. It codes for CAWRQTGGTTDTQYF.

This sequence joins TRBV14 and TRBJ1-2; possible D gene TRBD1, 6 bases. Germline V gene lookup returns CDR1 SGHDN and CDR2 FVKESK. The CDR3 covers 15 residues. V was pared by 4 bases and J by 7 bases, with 19 bases between. The CDR3 DNA sequence: TGTGCCAGCAGCCCCCGGGCAGGGGTCGTTTTTGGCTACACCTTC. Translating gives CASSPRAGVVFGYTF.

The V call is TRBV19, the J call TRBJ1-2, with a tentative D call TRBD1 (6 bases). V was cut by 5 bases and J by 3 bases, with 13 bases left in between. CDR1 is LNHDA and CDR2 is SQIVND in the germline V gene (reference sequence). There are 14 residues in the CDR3. CDR3 coding DNA: TGTGCCAGTAGTCCCCCGGGGGGCGACTATGGCTACACCTTC. Its translation is CASSPPGGDYGYTF.

This clone was recorded only once. The chain uses TRBV27 and TRBJ1-5; 10 positions agree with TRBD1. Trimming removed 7 bases from V and 3 bases from J; junction bases left unmatched: 24. The CDR3 covers 21 residues. From germline, CDR1 is MNHEY and CDR2 SMNVEV (reference sequence). The CDR3 spells CASTHRDRGVNYPFDNQPQHF. The CDR3 nucleotides read TGTGCCAGCACCCACCGGGACAGGGGTGTAAATTACCCATTCGACAATCAGCCCCAGCATTTT.

The chain uses TRBV4-2 and TRBJ2-1, with TRBD2 identical over 7 bases. Germline CDR1 is LGHNA and CDR2 is YNFKEQ. The CDR3 length is 16 residues. The junction had 13 bases not matched to a gene; V was cut back by 4 bases and J by 7 bases. The CDR3, as DNA: TGTGCCAGCAGCCCTCTAGCGGTCCCCGAAGGTAATGAGCAGTTCTTC. Its translation: CASSPLAVPEGNEQFF.

In nucleotides, the CDR3 is TGTGCCAGCAATCCAGACAGGCCCACCGGGGAGCTGTTTTTT. It yields the protein CASNPDRPTGELFF. The chain employs TRBV2 and TRBJ2-2; possibly TRBD1 for D (6 bases). Germline V gene data show CDR1 as SNHLY and CDR2 as FYNNEI. The CDR3 loop spans 14 amino acids. V dropped 7 bases and J dropped 4 bases, with 13 bases sitting between them. Looking up the rest from reference TRBV2 and TRBJ2-2 gives the full variable domain: EPEVTQTPSHQVTQMGQEVILRCVPISNHLYFYWYRQILGQKVEFLVSFYNNEISEKSEIFDDQFSVERPDGSNFTLKIRSTKLEDSAMYFCASNPDRPTGELFFGEGSRLTVL.

The DNA for the CDR3 is TGTGCCATCAGTGTATCGGACAGGGCAAACACCGGGGAGCTGTTTTTT. Amino acids: CAISVSDRANTGELFF. This chain connects TRBV10-3 to TRBJ2-2; 8 bases fit TRBD1. Germline CDR1 ENHRY, CDR2 SYGVKD. With 4 bases clipped from V and 2 bases from J, the junction kept 6 bases outside the gene matches. CDR3 length equals 16 residues.

The chain combines TRBV9 with TRBJ2-7, with 8 bases that match TRBD2. V lost 0 bases to trimming and J lost 4 bases; unmatched junction nucleotides: 6. The CDR3 covers 15 residues. Germline values: CDR1 SGDLS, CDR2 YYNGEE. CDR3 amino acids: CASSVGSGSEYEQYF. Written as DNA, the CDR3 is TGTGCCAGCAGCGTAGGGAGCGGGAGTGAATACGAGCAGTACTTC.

The chain combines TRBV6-4 with TRBJ1-2, with D possibly being TRBD1 (6 bases). The CDR3 has 13 residues. Deletions cut 2 bases from V and 4 bases from J, with 8 bases between. Germline assignment: CDR1 MRHNA and CDR2 SNTAGT. The chain's CDR3 is CASSDGTLYGYTF. The CDR3 DNA sequence: TGTGCCAGCAGTGACGGGACACTCTATGGCTACACCTTC.

The rearrangement links TRBV6-5 to TRBJ1-5; D is perhaps TRBD1 (5 bases). V gave up 0 bases and J gave up 7 bases, with 13 bases separating them. This CDR3 comprises 15 residues. The germline CDR1 and CDR2 sequences are MNHEY and SVGAGI. The chain's CDR3 is CASSYSRWGGQPQHF. CDR3 nucleotide sequence: TGTGCCAGCAGTTACTCGAGATGGGGGGGACAGCCCCAGCATTTT.

This chain uses TRBV27 with TRBJ2-3; 11 positions agree with TRBD2. This CDR3 comprises 19 residues. Germline assignment: CDR1 MNHEY and CDR2 SMNVEV (reference sequence). J was trimmed by 2 bases and V by 10 bases; bases with no gene match: 20. DNA for the CDR3: TGTGCCACCAAAAGACTAGCGGGGAACCTCAGGGAGGACACAGATACGCAGTATTTT. Translation gives CATKRLAGNLREDTDTQYF.

The chain has TRBV3-1 (or the pseudogene TRBV3-2) and TRBJ2-3; 11 positions match TRBD2. The CDR3 runs to 16 residues. CDR1 and CDR2 from the germline V gene are LGHDT and YNNKEL (reference sequence). The V gene end was trimmed by 4 bases and the J gene end by 6 bases; junction bases not matched to a gene: 9. The CDR3 is CASSLRSSGGSDTQYF. The CDR3 coding sequence is TGTGCCAGCAGCCTTCGCTCTAGCGGGGGGTCCGATACGCAGTATTTT.

The V and J genes are TRBV19 and TRBJ1-5; D is ambiguous. Trimming took 5 bases from V and 4 from J, leaving 9 bases between them. The germline V gene has CDR1 LNHDA and CDR2 SQIVND (reference sequence). The length of the CDR3 is 13 residues. For the CDR3, the DNA is TGTGCCAGTAGTCTAGGGAGGAATCAGCCCCAGCATTTT. It is translated as CASSLGRNQPQHF.

This chain links TRBV5-1 with TRBJ1-2; no definite D call. Germline V gives CDR1 SGHRS, CDR2 YFSETQ. The V end lost 0 bases, the J end lost 7 bases, and 16 bases lay between the germline ends. The CDR3 runs to 15 residues. The CDR3 bases are TGCGCCAGCAGCTTGGCAGGACCACTAAGCGGTGGCTACACCTTC. This codes for CASSLAGPLSGGYTF.

The chain employs TRBV11-3 and TRBJ2-1, with 9 nucleotides matching TRBD1. The CDR3 runs to 16 residues. CDR1 is SGHNT, CDR2 YENEEA, per germline. J was trimmed by 9 bases and V by 1 base; bases with no gene match: 10. The CDR3 coding sequence is TGTGCCAGCAGCTTAGCAGAACAGGGGGCGTCGAGTGAGCAGTTCTTC. It codes for CASSLAEQGASSEQFF.

The rearrangement uses TRBV25-1 and TRBJ1-1; D perhaps matches TRBD1 (5 bases). The CDR3 sequence is 14 residues long. The V and J ends lost 1 base and 7 bases respectively, with 13 bases between them. Germline V gives CDR1 MGHDK, CDR2 SYGVNS. The CDR3 protein is CASSEFQGGSEAFF. The CDR3 bases are TGTGCCAGCAGTGAATTTCAGGGCGGGAGTGAAGCTTTCTTT.

The chain uses TRBV6-2 or TRBV6-3 and TRBJ2-1; D is unresolved. The V gene's germline CDR1 is MNHEY and CDR2 SVGEGT. The length of the CDR3 is 14 residues. V shed 2 bases and J shed 2 bases, with 7 bases lying between them. CDR3 amino acids: CASSYPSAYNEQFF. CDR3 nucleotide sequence: TGTGCCAGCAGTTACCCTTCAGCCTACAATGAGCAGTTCTTC.

This rearrangement joins TRBV6-5 to TRBJ2-7; 11 bases agree with TRBD1. The CDR3 extends over 15 amino acids. After removal of 6 bases from V and 3 bases from J, the junction contained 7 bases not matched to a gene. CDR1 is MNHEY and CDR2 is SVGAGI in the germline V gene. The DNA of the CDR3 is TGTGCCAGCAGCCTCGGACAGGGGGCACACTACGAGCAGTACTTC. Translating gives CASSLGQGAHYEQYF.

The chain joins TRBV10-3 to TRBJ1-5; D possibly corresponds to TRBD1 (6 bases). V lost 2 bases and J lost 9, with 11 bases in between. The CDR3 runs to 13 residues. Germline V gene data show CDR1 as ENHRY and CDR2 as SYGVKD. The CDR3 spells CAISESGGRPQHF. The DNA for the CDR3 is TGTGCCATCAGTGAGAGTGGGGGCAGGCCCCAGCATTTT.